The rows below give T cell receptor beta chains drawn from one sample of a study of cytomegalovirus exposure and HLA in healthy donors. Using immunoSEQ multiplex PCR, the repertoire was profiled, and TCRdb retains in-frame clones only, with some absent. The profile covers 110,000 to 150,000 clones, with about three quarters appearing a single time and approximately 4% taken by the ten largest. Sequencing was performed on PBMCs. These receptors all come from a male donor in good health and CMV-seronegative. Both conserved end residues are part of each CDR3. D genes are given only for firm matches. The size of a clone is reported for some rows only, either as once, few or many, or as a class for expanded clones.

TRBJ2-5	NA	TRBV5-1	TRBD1	CASSSYRGRAETQYF	TGCGCCAGCAGCTCCTACAGGGGGCGCGCGGAGACCCAGTACTTC
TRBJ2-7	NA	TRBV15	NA	CATSRDSSYEQYF	TGTGCCACCAGCAGAGATAGCTCCTACGAGCAGTACTTC
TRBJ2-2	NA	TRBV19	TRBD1	CASTLGTGYPGELFF	TGTGCCAGCACCCTTGGGACAGGGTATCCCGGGGAGCTGTTTTTT
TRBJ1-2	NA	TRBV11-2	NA	CASSLGGSLYGYTF	TGTGCCAGCAGCTTAGGCGGCAGCCTCTATGGCTACACCTTC
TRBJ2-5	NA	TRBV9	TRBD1	CASSVGPLTGGKETQYF	TGTGCCAGCAGCGTGGGCCCCCTGACAGGGGGCAAAGAGACCCAGTACTTC
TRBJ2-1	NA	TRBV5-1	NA	CASSLQGTSSYNEQFF	TGCGCCAGCAGCTTACAGGGTACGAGCTCCTACAATGAGCAGTTCTTC
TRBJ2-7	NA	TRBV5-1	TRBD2	CASSSGTSGGAFEQYF	TGCGCCAGCAGCTCCGGGACTAGCGGGGGGGCCTTCGAGCAGTACTTC
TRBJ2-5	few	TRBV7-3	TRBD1	CASSWGQQETQYF	TGTGCCAGCAGCTGGGGACAGCAAGAGACCCAGTACTTC
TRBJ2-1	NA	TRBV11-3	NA	CASSAADYNEQFF	TGTGCCAGCAGCGCGGCGGACTACAATGAGCAGTTCTTC
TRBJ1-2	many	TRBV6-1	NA	CASNKDISYGYTF	TGTGCCAGCAATAAGGACATTTCCTATGGCTACACCTTC
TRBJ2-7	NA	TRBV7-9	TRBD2	CSSSFGTSGPYEQYF	TGTTCCAGCAGCTTCGGGACTAGCGGTCCCTACGAGCAGTACTTC
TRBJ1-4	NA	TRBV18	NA	CASSPGGGAEEKLFF	TGTGCCAGCTCGCCAGGCGGGGGGGCCGAGGAAAAACTGTTTTTT
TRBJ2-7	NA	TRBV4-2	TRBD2	CASSPMDAGGLTYEQYF	TGTGCCAGCAGCCCCATGGACGCGGGGGGGTTAACCTACGAGCAGTACTTC
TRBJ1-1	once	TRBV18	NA	CASSPGGADTEAFF	TGTGCCAGCTCACCCGGGGGGGCGGACACTGAAGCTTTCTTT
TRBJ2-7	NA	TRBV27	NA	CASSTTILGTNPGQNSYEQYF	TGTGCCAGCAGTACTACGATCTTAGGGACAAATCCGGGCCAAAACTCCTACGAGCAGTACTTC
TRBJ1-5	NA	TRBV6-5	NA	CASSDSRGQPQHF	TGTGCCAGCTCTGACTCCAGAGGTCAGCCCCAGCATTTT
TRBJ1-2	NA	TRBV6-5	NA	CASSYASGINGYTF	TGTGCCAGCAGTTATGCCTCAGGGATTAATGGCTACACCTTC
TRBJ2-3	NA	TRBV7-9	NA	CASSLQRDTQYF	TGTGCCAGCAGCTTACAGAGGGATACGCAGTATTTT
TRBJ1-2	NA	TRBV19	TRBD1	CASISDRGLYGYTF	TGTGCCAGTATTTCGGACAGGGGGCTCTATGGCTACACCTTC
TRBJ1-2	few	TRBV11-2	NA	CASTTNGGVYGYTF	TGTGCCAGCACCACAAACGGCGGGGTCTATGGCTACACCTTC
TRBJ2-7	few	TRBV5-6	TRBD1	CASSLRGGQSSSYEQYF	TGTGCCAGCAGCTTGAGAGGGGGACAGTCGAGCTCCTACGAGCAGTACTTC
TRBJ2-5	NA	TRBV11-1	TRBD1	CASSLGSGTGGRETQYF	TGTGCCAGCAGCTTAGGATCCGGGACAGGGGGGCGAGAGACCCAGTACTTC
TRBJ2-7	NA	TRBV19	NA	CASSIIPRSYEQYF	TGTGCCAGTAGTATTATACCTCGGTCCTACGAGCAGTACTTC
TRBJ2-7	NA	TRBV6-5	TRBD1	CASSPRDRGDEQYF	TGTGCCAGCAGCCCTCGGGACAGGGGTGACGAGCAGTACTTC
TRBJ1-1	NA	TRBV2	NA	CASSTATEAFF	TGTGCCAGCAGTACAGCAACTGAAGCTTTCTTT
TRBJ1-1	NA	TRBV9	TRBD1	CASSVGTGNMNTEAFF	TGTGCCAGCAGCGTAGGGACAGGGAATATGAACACTGAAGCTTTCTTT
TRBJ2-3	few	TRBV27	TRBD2	CATSGRADTQYF	TGTGCCACCTCGGGGAGGGCAGATACGCAGTATTTT
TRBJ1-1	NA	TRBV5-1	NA	CASSLQVMNTEAFF	TGCGCCAGCAGCTTACAGGTGATGAACACTGAAGCTTTCTTT
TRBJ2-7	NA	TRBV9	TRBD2	CASSVAASGGSYEQYF	TGTGCCAGCAGCGTAGCGGCAAGCGGGGGGTCCTACGAGCAGTACTTC
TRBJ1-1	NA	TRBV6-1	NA	CASSASPDRNTEAFF	TGTGCCAGCAGTGCGAGCCCCGACAGGAACACTGAAGCTTTCTTT